The sequence of this T cell receptor beta chain was determined in a study of blood T cell repertoires in COVID-19. Overall study context: The study drew acute and convalescent COVID-19 samples from the United States, Italy and Spain.

Patients in Seattle were enrolled during active infection, then followed longitudinally. From germline, CDR1 is SGHNT and CDR2 YENEEA. The V end was cut by 5 bases, the J end by 9 bases, with 20 bases between. CDR3 size: 15 residues. TCRdb keeps only in-frame clones here, not all; method: immunoSEQ multiplex PCR. The sample carries roughly 70,000 clones, about 86% recorded once. This clonotype was sampled from a man of 80 years or more with COVID-19, enrolled during active disease. The chain couples TRBV11-3 to TRBJ1-3; a possible D gene is TRBD1 (5 bases). The sequenced sample consisted of peripheral blood. CDR3 amino acids: CASSKTHAAGGTIYF. As DNA, the CDR3 is TGTGCCAGCAGCAAAACCCACGCCGCGGGGGGCACCATATATTTT.